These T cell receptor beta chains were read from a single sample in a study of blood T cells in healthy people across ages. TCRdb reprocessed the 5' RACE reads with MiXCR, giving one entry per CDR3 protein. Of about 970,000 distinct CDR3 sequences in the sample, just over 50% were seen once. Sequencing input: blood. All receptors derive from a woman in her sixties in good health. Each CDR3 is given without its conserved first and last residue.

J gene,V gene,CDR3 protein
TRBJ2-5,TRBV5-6,ASSLEGRQETQY
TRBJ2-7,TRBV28,ASRWKTMGSEQY
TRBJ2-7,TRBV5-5,ASSPASGSLYEQY
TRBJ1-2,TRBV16,ASSQESPGQSFYGYT
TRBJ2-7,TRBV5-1,ASSLADRGPSYEQY
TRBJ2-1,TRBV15,ATSKRQGSYNEQF
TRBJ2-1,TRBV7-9,ASSPGLSWETQF
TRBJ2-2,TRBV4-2,ASSQDIRGSTGELF
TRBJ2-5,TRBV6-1,ASNIRETQY
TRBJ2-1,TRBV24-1,ATSERSGTYNEQF
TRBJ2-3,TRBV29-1,SVEYRPDTQY
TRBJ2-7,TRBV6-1,ASNYGTGAYEQY
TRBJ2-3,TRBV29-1,SVGQTGTDTQY
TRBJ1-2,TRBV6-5,ASSQQGAGYGYT
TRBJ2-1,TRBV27,ASTLLAGEGNNEQF
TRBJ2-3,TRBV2,ASSPFGSSTDTQY
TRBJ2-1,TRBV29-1,SASTGGVGNEQF
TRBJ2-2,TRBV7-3,ASSSNPGGGRRELF
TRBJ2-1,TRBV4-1,ASKAVGWGQYNEQF
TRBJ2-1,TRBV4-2,ASSQEGTVPEQF
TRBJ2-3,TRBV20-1,SARDQLAGSSWY
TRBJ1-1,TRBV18,ASSPRGTGPTNTEAF
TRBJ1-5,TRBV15,ATSRDPSQPQH
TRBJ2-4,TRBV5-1,ASSSRPGTGENIQY
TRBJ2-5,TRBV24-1,ATSDPGLAVEETQY
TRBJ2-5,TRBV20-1,SASRLAGYNEQY
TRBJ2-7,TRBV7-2,ASSPSLYWGEIYEQY
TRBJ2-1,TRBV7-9,SSSPRTSDSPYNEQF
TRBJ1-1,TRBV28,ASTTGGSNTEAF
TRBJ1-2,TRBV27,ASSLARDRGYT
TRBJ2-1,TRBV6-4,ASNLGEPGEQF
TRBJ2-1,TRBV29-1,SVDYPEHNEQF
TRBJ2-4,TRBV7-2,ASSPQTGLAGEVGKNIQY
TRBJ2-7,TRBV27,ASSSVGLPGVGQY
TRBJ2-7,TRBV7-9,ASSFPVGDREAYEQY
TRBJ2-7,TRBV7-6,ASSLNIPNEQY
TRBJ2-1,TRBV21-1,ASSNRDRNVYEQF
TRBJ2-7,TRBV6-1,ASSHSGNGREQY
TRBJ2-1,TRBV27,ASSLRTGWISEQF
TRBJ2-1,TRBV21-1,ASSKDSGRADNEQF
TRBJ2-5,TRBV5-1,ASSLANYTWSYRETQY
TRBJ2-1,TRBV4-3,AGSQDWPSIEGNEQF
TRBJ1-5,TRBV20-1,SASRGSGQPQH
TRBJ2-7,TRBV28,ASRPRFAAFSFYEQY